This T cell receptor (beta chain) comes out of a study of blood T cell repertoires in COVID-19. About the research overall: T cells, B-cell-depleted T cells, or PBMCs provided the cDNA or gDNA that served as material.

The table lists this clone with a count of one. Cohort placement rested on clinical history that participants reported themselves. Resolution of symptoms, clearance, or two negative PCRs was present in recovered Cohort 3 donors. Authors' processing steps: It was from reference gene primer amplification that nucleated cell counts were estimated. Profiling relied on immunoSEQ multiplex PCR, and the TCRdb table lists in-frame clones only, not all of them. D and trimming come from the DNA, and the V and J calls and clone size come from that table. The sample has 490,000 or so clones, 88% seen once. The sequenced sample was PBMCs or T cells enriched from blood (not recorded which). This TCR was recovered from a woman in her sixties or seventies who had recovered from COVID-19.

This chain's CDR3 is CASSLGTGYNSPLHF. CDR3 DNA: TGTGCCAGCAGCTTAGGGACAGGGTACAATTCACCCCTCCACTTT. This chain joins TRBV7-2 and TRBJ1-6; 8 bases fit TRBD1. The CDR3 is made up of 15 amino acids. Germline values: CDR1 SGHTA, CDR2 FQGNSA. With V trimmed by 1 base and J by 7 bases, 3 bases remained unmatched.